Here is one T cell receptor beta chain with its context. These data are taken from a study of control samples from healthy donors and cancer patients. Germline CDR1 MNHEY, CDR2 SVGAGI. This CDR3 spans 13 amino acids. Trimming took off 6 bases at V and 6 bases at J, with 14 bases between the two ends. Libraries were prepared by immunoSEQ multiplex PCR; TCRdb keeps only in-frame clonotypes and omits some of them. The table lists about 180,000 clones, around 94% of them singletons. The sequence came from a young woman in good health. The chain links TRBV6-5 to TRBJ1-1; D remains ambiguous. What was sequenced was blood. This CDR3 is CASSHSGQAEAFF. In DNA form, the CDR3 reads TGTGCCAGCAGCCACTCTGGGCAGGCTGAAGCTTTCTTT.